The present entry profiles one T cell receptor (beta chain) with its context. The antigen remains undetermined. The record originates from a study of blood T cells in healthy people across ages. Overall study results and limits: A roughly linear fall in TCR beta diversity per million T cells was seen with increasing age. Strong correlation linked observed beta diversity and percent naive T cells.

Through a sample-barcoded 5' primer and a J-beta primer mix, a second PCR was run for roughly 7 to 12 cycles. Each cDNA molecule was tagged by a template-switch adaptor with 12 random nucleotides. TCRdb itself ran the 5' RACE reads through MiXCR, one entry per CDR3 protein. The table records about 800,000 distinct CDR3 sequences, 58% of them present only once. Sequencing was carried out using blood. This clonotype originated in a man in his thirties or forties in good health.

In DNA form, the CDR3 reads TGTGCCAGCAGTTTAAGTGGGTGGCGGGAGCAGTACTTC. Protein: CASSLSGWREQYF. This chain uses TRBV27 with TRBJ2-5, with 7 bases identical to TRBD2. Germline lookup yields CDR1 MNHEY and CDR2 SMNVEV (reference sequence). The CDR3 is 13 residues long. J gave up 11 bases and V 2 bases, and 8 bases lay outside the gene matches.